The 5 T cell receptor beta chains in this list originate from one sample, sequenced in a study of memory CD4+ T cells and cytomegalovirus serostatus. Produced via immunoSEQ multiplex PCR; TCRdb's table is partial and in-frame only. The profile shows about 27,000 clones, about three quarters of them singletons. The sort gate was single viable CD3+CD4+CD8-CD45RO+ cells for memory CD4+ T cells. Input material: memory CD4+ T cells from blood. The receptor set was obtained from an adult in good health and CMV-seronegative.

CDR3 DNA: TGCGCCAGCAGTCAATTCTATAAACGGGGACAGAGCTCCTACGAGCAGTACTTC. Translating it yields CASSQFYKRGQSSYEQYF. The V call is TRBV23-1, the J call TRBJ2-7, with 7 positions matching TRBD1. TRBV23-1 is assigned to the ORF class and has an uncertain function. Trimming at V came to 1 base and at J to 0 bases, leaving 12 bases not matched to a gene. The length of the CDR3 is 18 residues.

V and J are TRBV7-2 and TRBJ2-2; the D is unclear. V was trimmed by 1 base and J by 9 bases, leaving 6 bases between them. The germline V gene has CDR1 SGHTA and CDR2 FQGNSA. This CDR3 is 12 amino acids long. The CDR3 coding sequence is TGTGCCAGCAGCTTAGTGGCTAGGGAGCTGTTTTTT. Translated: CASSLVARELFF.

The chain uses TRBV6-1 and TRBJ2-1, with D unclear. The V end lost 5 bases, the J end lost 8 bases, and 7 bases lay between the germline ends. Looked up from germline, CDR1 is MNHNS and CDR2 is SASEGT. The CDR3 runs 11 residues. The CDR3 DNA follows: TGTGCCAGCAGTTTTCCGGATGAGCAGTTCTTC. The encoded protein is CASSFPDEQFF.

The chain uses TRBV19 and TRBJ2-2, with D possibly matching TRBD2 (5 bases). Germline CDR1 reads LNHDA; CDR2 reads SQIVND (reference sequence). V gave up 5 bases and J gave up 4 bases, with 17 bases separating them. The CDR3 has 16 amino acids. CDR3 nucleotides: TGTGCCAGTAGTTTCCAGCGGACCTGGCCCACCGGGGAGCTGTTTTTT. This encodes CASSFQRTWPTGELFF.

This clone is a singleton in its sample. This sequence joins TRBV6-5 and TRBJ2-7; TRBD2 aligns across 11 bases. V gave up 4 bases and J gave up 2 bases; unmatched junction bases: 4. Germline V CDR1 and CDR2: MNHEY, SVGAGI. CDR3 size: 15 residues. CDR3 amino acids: CASSFDSGRAYEQYF. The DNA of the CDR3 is TGTGCCAGCAGTTTTGATAGCGGGAGGGCCTACGAGCAGTACTTC.